Listed below are T cell receptor beta chains from one sample, sequenced in a study of T cells in Graves' hyperthyroidism and ophthalmopathy. TCRdb itself ran the multiplex PCR reads through MiXCR, one entry per CDR3 protein. The table has under 350,000 distinct CDR3 sequences, about 20% seen once. The sequenced sample consisted of blood. The receptors were sampled from a woman aged 45-60 years with Graves' hyperthyroidism. Both conserved end residues are part of each CDR3. D genes are given only for firm matches.

v_call	j_call	d_call	cdr3_aa
TRBV12-3/TRBV12-4	TRBJ1-2	TRBD1	CASSPPGGGGAYGYTF
TRBV3-1	TRBJ2-2	.	CASSHNARINTGELFF
TRBV10-3	TRBJ1-1	.	CATNPEVNTEAFF
TRBV7-2	TRBJ2-3	.	CASSVGGGASTDTQYF
TRBV27	TRBJ2-5	TRBD2	CASGGTSGGKETQYF
TRBV18	TRBJ1-1	TRBD1	CASSPGQGGAFF
TRBV5-1	TRBJ2-1	TRBD2	CASSLEAGGHYNEQFF
TRBV6-2/TRBV6-3	TRBJ2-5	TRBD2	CASSTGTSDTYQETQYF
TRBV14	TRBJ2-3	.	CASSQATRKYF
TRBV4-1	TRBJ1-1	.	CASSQDPAGNTEAFF
TRBV19	TRBJ1-1	TRBD1	CASTNRDRGLRNTEAFF
TRBV3-1	TRBJ2-4	TRBD1	CASMGQGNKNIQYF
TRBV12-3/TRBV12-4	TRBJ1-5	TRBD1	CASNPQGASDQPQHF
TRBV5-1	TRBJ2-7	TRBD2	CASRYLAGVDYEQYF